The source of this T cell receptor (beta chain) is a study of shared T cell receptors in the human thymus. Profiled with immunoSEQ multiplex PCR; TCRdb holds only in-frame clones, not every one. In the table there are about 660,000 clones, around nine tenths of which are singletons. With 4 bases removed from V and 5 bases from J, the gap between germline ends came to 16 bases. The CDR3 runs 15 residues. Germline lookup yields CDR1 MNHEY and CDR2 SMNVEV (reference sequence). The data were also submitted as part of a second study, on human thymus T cells. That source notes: Corrective surgery for congenital heart defects was being performed on the healthy Finnish infants who served as donors. The thymus tissue came from resections taken during corrective heart surgery. In thymic and blood repertoires alike, V and J usage looked biased. Related research described thymic repertoires that were highly overlapping among unrelated individuals.

The chain has TRBV27 and TRBJ2-3; D is perhaps TRBD2 (6 bases). This clonotype originated in a boy younger than two with a congenital heart defect. Sequencing was performed on thymocytes. CDR3 in amino acids: CASSSPLLAGDTQYF. The CDR3 region has the DNA TGTGCCAGCAGTTCCCCACTACTAGCTGGAGATACGCAGTATTTT.